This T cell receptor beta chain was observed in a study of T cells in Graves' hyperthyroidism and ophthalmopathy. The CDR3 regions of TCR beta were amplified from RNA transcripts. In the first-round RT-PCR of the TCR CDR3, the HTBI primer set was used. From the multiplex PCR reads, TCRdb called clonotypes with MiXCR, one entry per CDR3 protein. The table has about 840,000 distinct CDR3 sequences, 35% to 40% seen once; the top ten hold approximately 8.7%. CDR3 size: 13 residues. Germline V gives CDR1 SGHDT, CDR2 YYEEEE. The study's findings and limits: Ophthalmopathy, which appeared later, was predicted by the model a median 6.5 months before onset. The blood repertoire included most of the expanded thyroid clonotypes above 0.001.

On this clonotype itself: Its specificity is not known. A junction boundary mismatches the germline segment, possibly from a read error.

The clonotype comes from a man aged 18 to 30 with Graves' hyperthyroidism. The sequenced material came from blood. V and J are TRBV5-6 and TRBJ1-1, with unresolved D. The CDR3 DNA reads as TGTGCCAGCAGCCCCGGACGGACTGATGAAGCTTCCTTT. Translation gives CASSPGRTDEASF.